A selection of T cell receptor beta chains follows, all from one sample in a study of blood T cell repertoires in COVID-19. Sequenced by immunoSEQ multiplex PCR; TCRdb stores in-frame clones only, minus some. Of 260,000 or so clones listed, under 90% are singletons. Sequencing was carried out using PBMCs or T cells enriched from blood (not recorded which). The receptors were gathered from a man in his late teens or twenties who had recovered from COVID-19. The CDR3 runs from the conserved cysteine through the conserved F or W. A D gene is named only where the DNA matches it firmly. The size of a clone is reported for some rows only, either as once, few or many, or as a class for expanded clones.

abundance,d_gene,v_gene,j_gene,CDR3nt,CDR3aa
.,.,TRBV7-9,TRBJ1-1,TGTGCCAGCAGCGGCACGAAGGACAGCTACACTGAAGCTTTCTTT,CASSGTKDSYTEAFF
.,TRBD1,TRBV27,TRBJ2-7,TGTGCCAGCAGTCTCCGCGGGACAGGTGAGCAGTACTTC,CASSLRGTGEQYF
.,.,TRBV24-1,TRBJ2-1,TGTGCCACCAGTGATTTTAAAGGGAGCTCCTACAATGAGCAGTTCTTC,CATSDFKGSSYNEQFF
.,TRBD2,TRBV28,TRBJ2-3,TGTGCCAGCAGCACTTTTACCCTAGGGCGGGGGAACACAGATACGCAGTATTTT,CASSTFTLGRGNTDTQYF
.,.,TRBV7-9,TRBJ2-6,TGTGCCAGCAGCTTCGGTCCCGCCTCTGGGGCCAACGTCCTGACTTTC,CASSFGPASGANVLTF
.,TRBD1,TRBV5-6,TRBJ2-5,TGTGCCAGCAGCGTGGGACAGGGGCTCCAAGAGACCCAGTACTTC,CASSVGQGLQETQYF
.,.,TRBV6-5,TRBJ1-1,TGTGCCAGCAGTTACGGGAGGACGAACACTGAAGCTTTCTTT,CASSYGRTNTEAFF
.,.,TRBV5-4,TRBJ2-1,TGTGCCAGCAGCTTGGGGACTTCCCGCTACAATGAGCAGTTCTTC,CASSLGTSRYNEQFF
few,TRBD1,TRBV9,TRBJ1-2,TGTGCCAGCGGACAGGGGGGCGCTAACTATGGCTACACCTTC,CASGQGGANYGYTF
.,.,TRBV29-1,TRBJ2-5,TGCAGCGTTGACAGGGGAGTAGAGACCCAGTACTTC,CSVDRGVETQYF
.,.,TRBV5-1,TRBJ2-3,TGCGCCAGCAGCTTGGCAGGGAGCGGGACAGATACGCAGTATTTT,CASSLAGSGTDTQYF
.,.,TRBV27,TRBJ2-3,TGTGCCAGCAGTTCACAGGATCCAGATACGCAGTATTTT,CASSSQDPDTQYF
.,.,TRBV28,TRBJ1-1,TGTGCCAGCAGTTTAGGGGGCTCGAACACTGAAGCTTTCTTT,CASSLGGSNTEAFF
.,.,TRBV7-2,TRBJ2-7,TGTGCCAGCAGCTTAGGCCCGGGTACCTACGAGCAGTACTTC,CASSLGPGTYEQYF
.,.,TRBV19,TRBJ1-2,TGTGCCAGTAGTATAGCGGAGCTTGGCTACACCTTC,CASSIAELGYTF
.,TRBD2,TRBV28,TRBJ2-7,TGTGCCAGCCGAGGGACCGCGGGGGGGGAGCAGTACTTC,CASRGTAGGEQYF
.,TRBD1,TRBV12-3/TRBV12-4,TRBJ1-1,TGTGCCAGCAGGAAACAGGGGTACACTGAAGCTTTCTTT,CASRKQGYTEAFF
once,.,TRBV24-1,TRBJ1-1,TGTGCCACCAGTGTCTTTGCAGGGGTTGGAGCTCATGCTGAAGCTTTCTTT,CATSVFAGVGAHAEAFF
.,.,TRBV3-1/TRBV3-2,TRBJ2-3,TGTGCCAGCAGCCGCAACCTCGGGGATACGCAGTATTTT,CASSRNLGDTQYF
.,TRBD1,TRBV28,TRBJ2-1,TGTGCCACCCAACAGGGGGGCTGGCGGAATGAGCAGTTCTTC,CATQQGGWRNEQFF
.,.,TRBV5-1,TRBJ2-2,TGCGCCAGCAGCTTGGGCGGCACAACGAACACCGGGGAGCTGTTTTTT,CASSLGGTTNTGELFF
few,TRBD1,TRBV3-1/TRBV3-2,TRBJ2-7,TGTGCCAGCAGCCGCGGGACAGGGACCGAGCAGTACTTC,CASSRGTGTEQYF
few,.,TRBV6-5,TRBJ2-1,TGTGCCAGCAGTTCACTGCCCCCGCTCAATGAGCAGTTCTTC,CASSSLPPLNEQFF
.,.,TRBV18,TRBJ1-1,TGTGCCAGCTCACCGTTGCAGGACACTGAAGCTTTCTTT,CASSPLQDTEAFF
.,TRBD1,TRBV27,TRBJ1-5,TGTGCCAGCAGTCAGGGGGTGGAGCAGCCCCAGCATTTT,CASSQGVEQPQHF
once,TRBD1,TRBV4-1,TRBJ1-1,TGCGCCAGCAGCCAAGAGACAGGGATCCTGAACACTGAAGCTTTCTTT,CASSQETGILNTEAFF
.,TRBD1,TRBV15,TRBJ2-7,TGTGCCACCAGCAGGGGGCGCGGGACAGGGTCCTACGAGCAGTACTTC,CATSRGRGTGSYEQYF
.,TRBD1,TRBV5-1,TRBJ1-2,TGCGCCAGCAGCCAACGACAGGGATCGGATGGCTACACCTTC,CASSQRQGSDGYTF
.,TRBD2,TRBV5-4,TRBJ2-5,TGTGCCAGCAGCCCTGGACTAGCGGGGGTGGCGGGCGGAGAGACCCAGTACTTC,CASSPGLAGVAGGETQYF
.,TRBD1,TRBV19,TRBJ2-3,TGTGCCAGTACCATCACCGGGACAGGGACAGATACGCAGTATTTT,CASTITGTGTDTQYF
.,.,TRBV7-9,TRBJ1-1,TGTGCCAGCAGTACAGGGCCTCTTAACACTGAAGCTTTCTTT,CASSTGPLNTEAFF
.,TRBD1,TRBV6-5,TRBJ1-6,TGTGCCAGCAGTCCCCGGGACAGGGATAATTCACCCCTCCACTTT,CASSPRDRDNSPLHF
.,TRBD1,TRBV7-2,TRBJ1-4,TGTGCCAGCAGCTTAGAGGGGGCGCGTACTTATGAAAAACTGTTTTTT,CASSLEGARTYEKLFF
.,.,TRBV7-9,TRBJ1-3,TGTGCCAGCAGCTTAGCCTCGGGATTCTCTGGAAACACCATATATTTT,CASSLASGFSGNTIYF
.,.,TRBV5-4,TRBJ2-5,TGTGCCAGCAGCTTCGGGCAGGGGCAAGAGACCCAGTACTTC,CASSFGQGQETQYF
.,TRBD2,TRBV28,TRBJ2-1,TGTGCCAGCAGTATCCTAGCGGGAGGGTACAATGAGCAGTTCTTC,CASSILAGGYNEQFF
.,TRBD1,TRBV15,TRBJ2-3,TGTGCCACCAGCAGAGATAGTCGACAGGGTATGATCACACAGTATTTT,CATSRDSRQGMITQYF